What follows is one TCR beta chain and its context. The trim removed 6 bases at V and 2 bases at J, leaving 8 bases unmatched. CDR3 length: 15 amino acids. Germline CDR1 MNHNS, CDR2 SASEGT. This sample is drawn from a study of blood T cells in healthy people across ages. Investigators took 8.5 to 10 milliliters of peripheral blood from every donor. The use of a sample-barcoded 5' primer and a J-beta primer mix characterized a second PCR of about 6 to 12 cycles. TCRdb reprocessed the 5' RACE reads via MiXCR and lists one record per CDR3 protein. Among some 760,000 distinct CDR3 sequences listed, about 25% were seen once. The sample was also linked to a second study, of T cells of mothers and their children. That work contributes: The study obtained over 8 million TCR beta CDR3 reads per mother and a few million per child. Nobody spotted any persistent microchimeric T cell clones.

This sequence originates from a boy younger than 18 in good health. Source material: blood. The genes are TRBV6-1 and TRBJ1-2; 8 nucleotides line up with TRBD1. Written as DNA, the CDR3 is TGTGCCAGCAGAGATGCAGGGGGCGGAAACTATGGCTACACCTTC. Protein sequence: CASRDAGGGNYGYTF.